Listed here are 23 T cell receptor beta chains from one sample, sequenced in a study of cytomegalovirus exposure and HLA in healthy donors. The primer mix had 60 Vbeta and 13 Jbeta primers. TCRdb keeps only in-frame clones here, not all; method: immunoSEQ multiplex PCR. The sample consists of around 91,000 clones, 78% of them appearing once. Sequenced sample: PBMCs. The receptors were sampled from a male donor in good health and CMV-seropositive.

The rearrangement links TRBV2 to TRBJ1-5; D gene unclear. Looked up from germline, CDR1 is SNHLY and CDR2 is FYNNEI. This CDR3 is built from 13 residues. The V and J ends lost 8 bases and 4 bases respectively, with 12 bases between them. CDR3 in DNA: TGTGCCAGCCACTACGGGTGGAATCAGCCCCAGCATTTT. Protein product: CASHYGWNQPQHF.

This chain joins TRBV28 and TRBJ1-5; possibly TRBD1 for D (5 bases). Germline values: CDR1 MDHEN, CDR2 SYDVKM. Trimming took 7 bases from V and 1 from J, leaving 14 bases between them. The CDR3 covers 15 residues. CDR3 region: CASKRQSNSNQPQHF. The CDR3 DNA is TGTGCCAGCAAACGACAGAGTAACAGCAATCAGCCCCAGCATTTT.

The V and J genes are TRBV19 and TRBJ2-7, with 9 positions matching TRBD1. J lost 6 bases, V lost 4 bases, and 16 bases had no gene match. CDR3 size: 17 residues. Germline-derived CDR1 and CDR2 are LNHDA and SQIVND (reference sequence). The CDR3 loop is CASSKLGESDRGIEQYF. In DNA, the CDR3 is TGTGCCAGTAGTAAATTGGGGGAATCGGACAGGGGAATCGAGCAGTACTTC.

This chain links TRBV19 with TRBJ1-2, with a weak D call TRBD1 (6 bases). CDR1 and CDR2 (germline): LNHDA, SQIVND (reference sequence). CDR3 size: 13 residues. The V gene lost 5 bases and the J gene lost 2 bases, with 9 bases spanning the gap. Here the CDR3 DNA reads TGTGCCAGTAGTCGGGACAAGAACTATGGCTACACCTTC. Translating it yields CASSRDKNYGYTF.

CDR3 nucleotides: TGTGCCAGCAGTTACCACAGGGGGCCCTACGAGCAGTACTTC. This sequence encodes CASSYHRGPYEQYF. The rearrangement links TRBV6-5 to TRBJ2-7; 9 bases fit TRBD1. After removal of 2 bases from V and 2 bases from J, the junction contained 1 base not matched to a gene. This CDR3 spans 14 amino acids. CDR1 is MNHEY and CDR2 is SVGAGI in the germline V gene.

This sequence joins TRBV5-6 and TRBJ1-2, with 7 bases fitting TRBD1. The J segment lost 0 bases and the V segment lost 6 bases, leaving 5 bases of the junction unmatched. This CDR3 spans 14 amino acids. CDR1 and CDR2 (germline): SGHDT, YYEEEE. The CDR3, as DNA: TGTGCCAGCACCGGGGACAGAACTAACTATGGCTACACCTTC. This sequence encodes CASTGDRTNYGYTF.

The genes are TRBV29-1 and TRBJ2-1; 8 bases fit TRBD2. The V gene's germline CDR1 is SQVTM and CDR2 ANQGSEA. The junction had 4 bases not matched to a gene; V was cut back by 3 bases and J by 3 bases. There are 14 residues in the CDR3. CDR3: CSVEGLAGYNEQFF. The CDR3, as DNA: TGCAGCGTTGAGGGTCTAGCGGGCTACAATGAGCAGTTCTTC.

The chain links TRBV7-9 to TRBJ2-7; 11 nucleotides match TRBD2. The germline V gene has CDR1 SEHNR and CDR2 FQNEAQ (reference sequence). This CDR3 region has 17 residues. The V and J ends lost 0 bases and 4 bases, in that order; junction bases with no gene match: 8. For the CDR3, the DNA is TGTGCCAGCAGCTTAGCCGCTAGCGGGAGGTCTTTATACGAGCAGTACTTC. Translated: CASSLAASGRSLYEQYF. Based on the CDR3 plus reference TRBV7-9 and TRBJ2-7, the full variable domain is DTGVSQNPRHKITKRGQNVTFRCDPISEHNRLYWYRQTLGQGPEFLTYFQNEAQLEKSRLLSDRFSAERPKGSFSTLEIQRTEQGDSAMYLCASSLAASGRSLYEQYFGPGTRLTVT.

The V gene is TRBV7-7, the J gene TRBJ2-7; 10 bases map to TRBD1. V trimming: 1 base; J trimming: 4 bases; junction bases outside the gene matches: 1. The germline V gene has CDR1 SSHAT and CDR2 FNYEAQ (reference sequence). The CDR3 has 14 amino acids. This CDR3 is CASSLGDRGYEQYF. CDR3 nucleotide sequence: TGTGCCAGCAGCTTAGGGGACAGGGGTTACGAGCAGTACTTC. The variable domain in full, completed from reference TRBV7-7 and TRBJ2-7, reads GAGVSQSPRYKVTKRGQDVTLRCDPISSHATLYWYQQALGQGPEFLTYFNYEAQPDKSGLPSDRFSAERPEGSISTLTIQRTEQRDSAMYRCASSLGDRGYEQYFGPGTRLTVT.

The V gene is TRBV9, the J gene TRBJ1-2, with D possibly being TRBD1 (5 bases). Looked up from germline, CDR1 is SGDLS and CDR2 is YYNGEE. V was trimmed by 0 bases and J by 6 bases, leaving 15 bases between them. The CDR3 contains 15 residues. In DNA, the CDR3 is TGTGCCAGCAGCGTAGGACCACAGGTTTTCCATGGCTACACCTTC. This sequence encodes CASSVGPQVFHGYTF.

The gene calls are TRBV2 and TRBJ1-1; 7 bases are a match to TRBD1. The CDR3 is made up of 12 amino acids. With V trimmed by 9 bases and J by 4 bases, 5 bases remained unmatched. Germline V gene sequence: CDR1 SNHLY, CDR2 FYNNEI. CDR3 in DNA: TGTGCCAGTACTCAGGGGGGCACTGAAGCTTTCTTT. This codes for CASTQGGTEAFF.

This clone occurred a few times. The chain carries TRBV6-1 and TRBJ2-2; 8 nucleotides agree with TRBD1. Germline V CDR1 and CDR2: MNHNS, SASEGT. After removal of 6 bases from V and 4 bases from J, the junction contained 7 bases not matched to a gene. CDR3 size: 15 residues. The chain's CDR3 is CASRKTTGGTGELFF. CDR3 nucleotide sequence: TGTGCCAGCAGGAAGACCACAGGGGGCACCGGGGAGCTGTTTTTT.

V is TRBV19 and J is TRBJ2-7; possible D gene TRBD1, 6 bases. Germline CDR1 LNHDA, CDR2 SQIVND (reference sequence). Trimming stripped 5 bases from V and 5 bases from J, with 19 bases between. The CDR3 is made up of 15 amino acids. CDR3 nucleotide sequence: TGTGCCAGTAGTGTAAGGTCGGGGCCAGGGGACGAGCAGTACTTC. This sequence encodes CASSVRSGPGDEQYF.

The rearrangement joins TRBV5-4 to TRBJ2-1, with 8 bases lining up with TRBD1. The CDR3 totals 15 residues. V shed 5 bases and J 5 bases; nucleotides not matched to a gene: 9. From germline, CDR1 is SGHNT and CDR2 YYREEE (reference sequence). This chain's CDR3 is CASRSGTGNNNEQFF. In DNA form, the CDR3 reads TGTGCCAGCAGGTCCGGGACAGGTAATAACAATGAGCAGTTCTTC.

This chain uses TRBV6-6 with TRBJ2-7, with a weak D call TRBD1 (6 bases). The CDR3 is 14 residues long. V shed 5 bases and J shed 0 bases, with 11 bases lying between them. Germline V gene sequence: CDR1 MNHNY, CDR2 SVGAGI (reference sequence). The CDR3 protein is CASSGTTSSYEQYF. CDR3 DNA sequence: TGTGCCAGCAGTGGGACAACGAGCTCCTACGAGCAGTACTTC.

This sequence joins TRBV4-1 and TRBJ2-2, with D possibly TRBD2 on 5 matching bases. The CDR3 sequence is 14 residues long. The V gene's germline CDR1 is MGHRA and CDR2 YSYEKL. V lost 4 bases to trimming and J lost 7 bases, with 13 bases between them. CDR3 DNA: TGCGCCAGCAGCCCCACCCTGGGAGTCGGGGAGCTGTTTTTT. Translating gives CASSPTLGVGELFF.

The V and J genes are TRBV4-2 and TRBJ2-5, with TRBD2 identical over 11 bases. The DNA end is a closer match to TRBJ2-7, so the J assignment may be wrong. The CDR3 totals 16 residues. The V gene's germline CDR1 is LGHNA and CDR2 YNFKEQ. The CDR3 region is CASSQGGTSGTYEQYF. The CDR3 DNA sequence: TGTGCCAGCAGCCAAGGGGGGACTAGCGGAACCTACGAGCAGTACTTC.

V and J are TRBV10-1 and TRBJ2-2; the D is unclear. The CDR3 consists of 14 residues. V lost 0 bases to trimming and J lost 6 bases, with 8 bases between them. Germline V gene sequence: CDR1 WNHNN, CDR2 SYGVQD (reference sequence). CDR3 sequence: CASSESMEPGELFF. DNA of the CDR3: TGCGCCAGCAGTGAGTCGATGGAGCCCGGGGAGCTGTTTTTT.

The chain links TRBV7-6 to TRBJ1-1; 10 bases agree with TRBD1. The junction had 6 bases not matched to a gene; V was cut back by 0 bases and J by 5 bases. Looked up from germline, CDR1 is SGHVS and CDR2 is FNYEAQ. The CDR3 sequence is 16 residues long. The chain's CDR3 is CASSLAPGTGETEAFF. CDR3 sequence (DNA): TGTGCCAGCAGCTTAGCCCCCGGGACAGGGGAAACTGAAGCTTTCTTT.

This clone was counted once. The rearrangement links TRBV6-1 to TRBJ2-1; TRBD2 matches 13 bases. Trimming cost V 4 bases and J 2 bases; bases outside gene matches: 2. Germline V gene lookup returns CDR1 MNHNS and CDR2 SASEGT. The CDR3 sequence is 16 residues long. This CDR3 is CASSGLAGGTYNEQFF. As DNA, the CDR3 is TGTGCCAGCAGTGGACTAGCGGGAGGAACCTACAATGAGCAGTTCTTC.

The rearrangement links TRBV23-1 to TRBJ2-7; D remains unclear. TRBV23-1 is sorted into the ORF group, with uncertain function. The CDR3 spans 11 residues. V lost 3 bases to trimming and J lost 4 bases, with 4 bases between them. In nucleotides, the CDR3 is TGCGCCAGCAGTCACAGGTACGAGCAGTACTTC. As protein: CASSHRYEQYF.

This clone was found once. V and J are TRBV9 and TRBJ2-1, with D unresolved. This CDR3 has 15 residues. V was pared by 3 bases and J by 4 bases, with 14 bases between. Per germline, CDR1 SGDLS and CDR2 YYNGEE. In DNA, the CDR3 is TGTGCCAGCAGCGCGATGGCCCAAATGTACAATGAGCAGTTCTTC. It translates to CASSAMAQMYNEQFF.

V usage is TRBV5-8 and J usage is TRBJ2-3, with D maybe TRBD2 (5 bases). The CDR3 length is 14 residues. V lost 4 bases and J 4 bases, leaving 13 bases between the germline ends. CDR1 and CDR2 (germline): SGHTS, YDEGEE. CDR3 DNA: TGTGCCAGCAGCCTTCGCGGGCCGGCAGATACGCAGTATTTT. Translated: CASSLRGPADTQYF.